This note documents a single TCR beta chain sequence. The sample holds many counts of this clonotype. The antigen it recognizes is unknown. Within one base of it there is no much larger clone, and no base qualities were kept. This record comes from a study of T-cell memory formation after mild COVID-19 (dated by TCRdb to the early 2020s). Notes on the research overall: TCR sequence clusters from the two donors were largely donor specific. T-cell clones expanding and contracting after mild COVID-19 in a couple of donors were tracked by longitudinal TCRalpha and TCRbeta repertoire sequencing. Two young, previously healthy adult volunteers, one female and one male, were included in the cohort. Here is what the overall study found, with its caveats: The study covered only a couple of mild cases, and larger cohorts including severe cases with pre-infection samples were considered necessary. Some responding clones were found in pre-infection memory, which suggests that pre-existing cross-reactive memory T cells took part in the SARS-CoV-2 response. Balanced CD4/CD8 phenotypes were observed for clones contracting from day 15 to 85, whereas a bias towards CD4+ was observed for a second wave of clones expanding from day 15 to 37. Contracting CD4+ clones appeared mostly in the CM and EM memory subsets, whereas CD8+ clones were enriched in EMRA. The second-wave clones that peaked on day 37 were not confirmed to be SARS-CoV-2 specific.

Ficoll-Paque density gradient centrifugation was used to isolate PBMCs. Between the V and J ends, shortened by 5 bases and 3 bases respectively, the junction contains 16 bases. From its cysteine to its phenylalanine, the CDR3 spans 16 amino acids. The CDR3 DNA has 48 bases and is translated from base 1. The germline V gene (reference sequence) provides CDR1 SEHNR and CDR2 FQNEAQ. For sequencing, an Illumina NovaSeq 6000 was employed. TCRalpha and TCRbeta cDNA libraries were built by 5'RACE with constant-segment primers, adding sample barcodes and unique molecular identifiers. RNA was extracted from every sample with Trizol reagent. Library amplification was performed in two PCR steps, and a second sample barcode and Illumina TruSeq adapters were introduced in the second step. The libraries were sequenced on an Illumina NovaSeq using 2 x 150 bp paired-end reads. The authors' pipeline ran thus. Reads were demultiplexed and collapsed into UMI-guided consensus sequences with migec v1.2.7. With mixcr v2.1.11, UMI consensuses were aligned to TRA and TRB V and J templates and assembled into clonotypes. Clonotypes were classified as expanded or contracted when called significant by both edgeR and NoisET, with noise models trained on biological replicates. For edgeR calls, a false discovery rate-adjusted p below 0.01 and a log2 fold-change threshold of 1 were applied. PCA with hierarchical clustering of max-normalized trajectories of the 1000 most abundant clonotypes was used as exploratory dynamics analysis. Separately sequenced CD4+ and CD8+ repertoires were used to assign a CD4 or CD8 phenotype to each responding clone. TCRdb trimmed the raw reads at Q25, called clones with MiXCR and kept productive beta chains. Duplicate CDR3 protein sequences are folded into a single record with the most common DNA and genes. The V and J calls reflect TCRdb's pipeline rather than the authors' work. The sample has tens of thousands of distinct CDR3 sequences on record, around 7.7% of them singletons. The ten largest clones add up to under 30% of the sample.

This TCR was sampled from a man younger than 35 who had mild COVID-19 (a few samples of this study predate the infection). The sample titles of this study are shuffled in the database, so cell type and time point are left out; the donor was told from shared clones. Recombination linked TRBV7-9 to TRBJ2-2, with TRBD2 tentatively as D gene (7 bases match). The sequencing sample was made of PBMCs or a T cell subset sorted from them (not recorded which). The DNA sequence follows: TGTGCCAGCAGCAGCGGCGGGGGCCTACACACCGGGGAGCTGTTTTTT. Its translation reads: CASSSGGGLHTGELFF.